This entry concerns a single T cell receptor (beta chain). In germline, CDR1 is LGHDT, CDR2 YNNKEL (reference sequence). V lost 6 bases and J 0 bases, leaving 13 bases between the germline ends. This CDR3 is built from 15 residues. The data are from a study of T-cell reconstitution after alpha-beta-depleted transplantation in children. The TCRbeta library was prepared with unique molecular identifiers. TCRdb re-called the PCR reads through MiXCR, storing one row per CDR3 protein. Of 380,000 or so distinct CDR3 sequences in the sample, about an eighth are singletons; the top ten hold roughly 4.5%. The chain has TRBV3-1 and TRBJ2-3, with TRBD1 as a possible D gene (5 bases). This receptor was taken from a human donor who donated a stem cell graft to a child with Fanconi anemia. The sequencing here drew on PBMCs, taken from the stem cell graft. In DNA, the CDR3 is TGTGCCAGCAGTTCTAGACAGACTAGCACAGATACGCAGTATTTT. It translates to CASSSRQTSTDTQYF.